These 13 T cell receptor beta chains were all obtained from the same sample, sequenced in a study of blood T cell repertoires in COVID-19. Here immunoSEQ multiplex PCR was the method, and the copy in TCRdb shows in-frame clones only, minus some. The repertoire holds about 70,000 clones, with 75% to 90% as singletons. Sequences were obtained from peripheral blood. Receptors originate from a man of 80 years or more with acute or convalescent COVID-19.

This clone was seen a single time. The gene calls are TRBV9 and TRBJ2-1; 10 nucleotides line up with TRBD2. Germline V gene lookup returns CDR1 SGDLS and CDR2 YYNGEE. This CDR3 contains 18 residues. The trim removed 5 bases at V and 0 bases at J, leaving 11 bases unmatched. The CDR3: CASSFISGGPLSYNEQFF. CDR3 DNA: TGTGCCAGCAGTTTCATTAGCGGGGGGCCACTCTCCTACAATGAGCAGTTCTTC.

The chain links TRBV7-2 to TRBJ1-1; D possibly corresponds to TRBD1 (5 bases). V lost 2 bases, J lost 5 bases, and 9 bases lay in between. CDR1 is SGHTA, CDR2 FQGNSA, per germline. The CDR3 extends over 13 amino acids. CDR3 coding DNA: TGTGCCAGCAGCTTATGGAGGGGTACTGAAGCTTTCTTT. Its translation: CASSLWRGTEAFF.

This chain links TRBV6-6 with TRBJ2-7, with D uncertain. This CDR3 contains 14 residues. Per the germline V gene, CDR1 is MNHNY and CDR2 is SVGAGI (reference sequence). Trimming shortened V by 7 bases and J by 7 bases, and 20 bases separated the two germline ends. For the CDR3, the DNA is TGTGCCAGCACTACTCTACCTAGTTTCCGGGAGCAGTACTTC. Translated: CASTTLPSFREQYF.

The J gene is TRBJ2-7, the V gene TRBV7-2, with D possibly TRBD1 on 6 matching bases. Germline V gene sequence: CDR1 SGHTA, CDR2 FQGNSA. V was clipped by 5 bases and J by 7 bases, with 15 bases between them. The CDR3 consists of 13 residues. The CDR3 nucleotides read TGTGCCAGCAGCCTTAGGGGGAGAAGGGAGCAGTACTTC. Protein product: CASSLRGRREQYF.

The CDR3 sequence is CASSSGSSGANVLTF. The CDR3 DNA is TGTGCCAGCAGCTCTGGCAGTTCCGGGGCCAACGTCCTGACTTTC. The chain carries TRBV5-4 and TRBJ2-6; no reliable D call. Between the trimmed V and J ends, which lost 3 bases and 4 bases, there was a span of 11 bases. The CDR3 has 15 amino acids. Germline V lookup: CDR1 SGHNT, CDR2 YYREEE (reference sequence).

V usage is TRBV19 and J usage is TRBJ2-1, with D possibly TRBD1 on 6 matching bases. This CDR3 is built from 14 residues. Germline CDR1 is LNHDA and CDR2 is SQIVND (reference sequence). The V end lost 7 bases, the J end lost 1 base, and 11 bases lay between the germline ends. The CDR3 loop is CASTPTGSYNEQFF. In DNA form, the CDR3 reads TGTGCCAGTACCCCGACAGGTTCCTACAATGAGCAGTTCTTC.

The V gene is TRBV29-1, the J gene TRBJ1-1; 7 nucleotides align to TRBD1. The CDR3 consists of 15 residues. With V trimmed by 4 bases and J by 1 base, 9 bases remained unmatched. CDR1 SQVTM and CDR2 ANQGSEA come from the germline V gene. The CDR3 loop is CSVAGQGVGNTEAFF. The DNA of the CDR3 is TGCAGCGTTGCGGGGCAGGGGGTTGGGAACACTGAAGCTTTCTTT.

The V and J genes are TRBV28 and TRBJ1-3; 7 nucleotides line up with TRBD1. This CDR3 contains 14 residues. After removal of 7 bases from V and 3 bases from J, the junction contained 6 bases not matched to a gene. The V gene's germline CDR1 is MDHEN and CDR2 SYDVKM. The CDR3 bases are TGTGCCAGCAATATCGACAGGGTTGGAAACACCATATATTTT. It codes for CASNIDRVGNTIYF.

This clone was seen a few times. The V gene is TRBV7-9, the J gene TRBJ2-1; maybe TRBD1 (6 bases). The V and J ends lost 5 bases and 9 bases respectively, with 17 bases between them. Germline V CDR1 and CDR2: SEHNR, FQNEAQ (reference sequence). The CDR3 length is 14 residues. This CDR3 is CASSPRQKGGEQFF. CDR3 nucleotides: TGTGCCAGCAGCCCCCGACAAAAAGGGGGTGAGCAGTTCTTC.

The sample holds one count of this clone. This chain joins TRBV28 and TRBJ1-2, with unresolved D. Trimming removed 1 base from V and 12 bases from J, with 18 bases in between. This CDR3 spans 14 amino acids. From germline, CDR1 is MDHEN and CDR2 SYDVKM. The DNA of the CDR3 is TGTGCCAGCAGTTTATCGGGGTACCGGACCGGCCACACCTTC. It encodes CASSLSGYRTGHTF.

The CDR3 reads CASSFWTGGHYEQYF. The CDR3 nucleotides are TGTGCCAGCAGCTTTTGGACAGGGGGACACTACGAGCAGTACTTC. The chain is built from TRBV11-2 and TRBJ2-7, with 10 bases aligning to TRBD1. The CDR3 loop spans 15 amino acids. Germline loops: CDR1 SGHAT, CDR2 FQNNGV. Trimming removed 3 bases from V and 3 bases from J; junction bases left unmatched: 5.

The chain carries TRBV6-5 and TRBJ2-5, with D perhaps matching TRBD2 (6 bases). CDR1 and CDR2 from the germline V gene are MNHEY and SVGAGI. Trimming cost V 7 bases and J 2 bases, with 11 bases left between them. CDR3 length: 13 amino acids. The CDR3 protein is CASKTGVQETQYF. DNA for the CDR3: TGTGCCAGCAAAACGGGGGTACAAGAGACCCAGTACTTC.

The chain is built from TRBV10-1 and TRBJ1-1, with D possibly being TRBD1 (5 bases). The CDR3 runs to 13 residues. Germline V lookup: CDR1 WNHNN, CDR2 SYGVQD (reference sequence). V dropped 4 bases and J dropped 1 base, with 7 bases sitting between them. Here the CDR3 DNA reads TGCGCCAGCAGTGGGCAGGGGAACACTGAAGCTTTCTTT. Encoded protein: CASSGQGNTEAFF.